The 23 T cell receptor beta chains below all came from one sample that was sequenced in a study of control samples from healthy donors and cancer patients. Assay: immunoSEQ multiplex PCR; the TCRdb copy retains only in-frame clones and omits some. The profile covers fewer than 200,000 clones, with around 95% appearing a single time and approximately 4% taken by the ten largest. The source material was blood. The receptor source for this set is a woman aged 60-70 years in good health.

This clone was picked up one time. V is TRBV7-2 and J is TRBJ2-7; D is ambiguous. The germline CDR1 and CDR2 sequences are SGHTA and FQGNSA. The V gene lost 1 base and the J gene lost 2 bases, with 12 bases spanning the gap. The CDR3 is 15 residues long. CDR3 bases: TGTGCCAGCAGCTTAGGAGTAGGTTCGACCTACGAGCAGTACTTC. This encodes CASSLGVGSTYEQYF.

The chain uses TRBV25-1 and TRBJ1-2; unclear D gene. CDR3 length equals 13 residues. Germline V gives CDR1 MGHDK, CDR2 SYGVNS. Deletions cut 5 bases from V and 4 bases from J, with 11 bases between. The CDR3 loop reads CASSISGSYGYTF. Written as DNA, the CDR3 is TGTGCCAGCAGTATCTCCGGCAGCTATGGCTACACCTTC.

V usage is TRBV4-2 and J usage is TRBJ2-5; 8 bases line up with TRBD2. This CDR3 spans 15 amino acids. V lost 3 bases to trimming and J lost 3 bases; unmatched junction nucleotides: 6. Germline V gene lookup returns CDR1 LGHNA and CDR2 YNFKEQ. The CDR3 here is CASSQLGLDKETQYF. The CDR3 DNA is TGTGCCAGCAGCCAGTTGGGACTAGACAAAGAGACCCAGTACTTC.

This clone was seen just once. The chain carries TRBV4-3 and TRBJ1-2; no reliable D call. V lost 3 bases to trimming and J lost 4 bases, with 9 bases between them. Germline CDR1 LGHNA, CDR2 YSLEER. This CDR3 comprises 13 residues. The CDR3 protein is CASSHGRPYGYTF. CDR3 nucleotide sequence: TGCGCCAGCAGCCATGGGCGTCCCTATGGCTACACCTTC.

The DNA for the CDR3 is TGCGCCAGCAGCCAAGAAGCGACCAGACTAGCGGGGGTAACAGATACGCAGTATTTT. Translating it yields CASSQEATRLAGVTDTQYF. The chain is built from TRBV4-3 and TRBJ2-3; the match to TRBD2 covers 12 bases. Germline assignment: CDR1 LGHNA and CDR2 YSLEER. CDR3 size: 19 residues. The J segment lost 3 bases and the V segment lost 0 bases, leaving 10 bases of the junction unmatched.

This rearrangement joins TRBV4-3 to TRBJ1-2; D remains ambiguous. Trimming stripped 1 base from V and 2 bases from J, with 14 bases between. The CDR3 is 16 residues long. In germline, CDR1 is LGHNA, CDR2 YSLEER. This chain's CDR3 is CASSQGRERANYGYTF. DNA for the CDR3: TGCGCCAGCAGCCAAGGTCGTGAGAGGGCCAACTATGGCTACACCTTC.

This chain links TRBV27 with TRBJ2-7; D might be TRBD2 (5 bases). The CDR3 consists of 13 residues. V dropped 11 bases and J dropped 1 base, with 15 bases sitting between them. Germline V gene lookup returns CDR1 MNHEY and CDR2 SMNVEV (reference sequence). DNA for the CDR3: TGTGCCGGCGGGTGCGGCGATTCCTACGAGCAGTACTTC. It encodes CAGGCGDSYEQYF.

The chain employs TRBV28 and TRBJ2-7; TRBD1 matches at 8 bases. Germline CDR1 reads MDHEN; CDR2 reads SYDVKM. The CDR3 sequence is 11 residues long. V was pared by 6 bases and J by 7 bases, with 2 bases of the junction left unmatched. This CDR3 reads CASRWTGEQYF. In nucleotides, the CDR3 is TGTGCCAGCAGGTGGACAGGGGAGCAGTACTTC.

The J gene is TRBJ1-6, the V gene TRBV7-9; weak D call: TRBD1 (5 bases). Germline CDR1 and CDR2: SEHNR and FQNEAQ (reference sequence). This CDR3 spans 13 amino acids. V gave up 5 bases and J gave up 8 bases, with 10 bases separating them. The CDR3 DNA is TGTGCCAGCAGCCGGGACTTGGATTCACCCCTCCACTTT. Its translation: CASSRDLDSPLHF.

This clone has just a few counts. V is TRBV20-1 and J is TRBJ2-1; 11 positions match TRBD2. The germline gives CDR1 DFQATT, CDR2 SNEGSKA (reference sequence). Trimming cost V 3 bases and J 2 bases; bases outside gene matches: 3. This CDR3 contains 15 residues. In DNA form, the CDR3 reads TGCAGTGCTAGTTTTAGCGGGGGGGCCTACAATGAGCAGTTCTTC. Translated: CSASFSGGAYNEQFF.

This rearrangement joins TRBV2 to TRBJ2-1, with TRBD2 as a possible D gene (5 bases). Germline values: CDR1 SNHLY, CDR2 FYNNEI. Between the trimmed V and J ends, which lost 6 bases and 6 bases, there was a span of 15 bases. The CDR3 runs 14 residues. CDR3 DNA sequence: TGTGCCAGCAGCCGGGAACACGGGGTCAATGAGCAGTTCTTC. This sequence encodes CASSREHGVNEQFF.

The rearrangement joins TRBV5-6 to TRBJ1-3; no clear D. CDR1 and CDR2 (germline): SGHDT, YYEEEE. CDR3 length equals 14 residues. V lost 2 bases to trimming and J lost 1 base, with 7 bases between them. Here the CDR3 reads CASSFGVSGNTIYF. The CDR3 region has the DNA TGTGCCAGCAGCTTCGGGGTTTCTGGAAACACCATATATTTT.

V is TRBV7-2 and J is TRBJ2-3; TRBD2 matches at 12 bases. The germline gives CDR1 SGHTA, CDR2 FQGNSA. The CDR3 sequence is 18 residues long. After removal of 1 base from V and 3 bases from J, the junction contained 8 bases not matched to a gene. The CDR3 sequence is CASSLGLAGGLGTDTQYF. Written as DNA, the CDR3 is TGTGCCAGCAGCTTAGGGCTAGCGGGGGGGCTAGGTACAGATACGCAGTATTTT.

The V and J genes are TRBV5-1 and TRBJ1-4, with 10 bases lining up with TRBD1. The CDR3 loop spans 17 amino acids. Germline V CDR1 and CDR2: SGHRS, YFSETQ. Unmatched junction bases numbered 10, after V lost 4 bases and J lost 4 bases. DNA of the CDR3: TGCGCCAGCAGCCCCCGGACAGGGGGTTCTTTTAATGAAAAACTGTTTTTT. This encodes CASSPRTGGSFNEKLFF.

Points on this clone: The junction and the germline gene differ at one end; a read error may be behind it. Different DNA sequences within this sample yield the same CDR3. The V and J genes are TRBV19 and TRBJ1-2, with 9 bases identical to TRBD1. Germline-derived CDR1 and CDR2 are LNHDA and SQIVND (reference sequence). The CDR3 spans 17 residues. For the CDR3, the DNA is TGTGCCAGCAGTATCTGGTCGGGTAGGACAGGGGACTATGGCTACACCTTC. This sequence encodes CASSIWSGRTGDYGYTF.

The sample holds one count of this clone. V is TRBV4-3 and J is TRBJ2-1; D is uncertain. Germline CDR1 and CDR2: LGHNA and YSLEER. The CDR3 covers 12 residues. V was shortened by 4 bases and J by 8 bases, with 9 bases between the two germline ends. The CDR3 bases are TGCGCCAGCAGCCGGACCTCTGATGAGCAGTTCTTC. Residues: CASSRTSDEQFF.

V is TRBV5-5 and J is TRBJ1-4, with D uncertain. This CDR3 comprises 11 residues. Germline V CDR1 and CDR2: SGHKS, YYEKEE (reference sequence). The V gene lost 3 bases and the J gene lost 8 bases, with 5 bases spanning the gap. The CDR3 sequence: CASSSREKLFF. CDR3 coding DNA: TGTGCCAGCAGCTCACGGGAAAAACTGTTTTTT. The entire variable domain, with the rest obtained from reference TRBV5-5 and TRBJ1-4, is as follows: DAGVTQSPTHLIKTRGQQVTLRCSPISGHKSVSWYQQVLGQGPQFIFQYYEKEERGRGNFPDRFSARQFPNYSSELNVNALLLGDSALYLCASSSREKLFFGSGTQLSVL.

The chain has TRBV7-9 and TRBJ1-2; possibly TRBD1 for D (5 bases). V lost 0 bases, J lost 2 bases, and 13 bases lay in between. Germline lookup yields CDR1 SEHNR and CDR2 FQNEAQ (reference sequence). The CDR3 extends over 16 amino acids. The CDR3 DNA is TGTGCCAGCAGCTTAGCTCGCGAGACAGAAAACTATGGCTACACCTTC. It yields the protein CASSLARETENYGYTF.

This clone was seen once. This chain links TRBV19 with TRBJ2-4, with TRBD1 identical over 7 bases. V lost 3 bases to trimming and J lost 0 bases; unmatched junction nucleotides: 17. The CDR3 is 20 amino acids. Germline V gene sequence: CDR1 LNHDA, CDR2 SQIVND (reference sequence). The CDR3 region has the DNA TGTGCCAGTAGTATCGGGACGGGACAGACCAACATACTAGCCAAAAACATTCAGTACTTC. As protein: CASSIGTGQTNILAKNIQYF.

The CDR3 protein is CASSVRGETQYF. The DNA for the CDR3 is TGTGCCAGCAGTGTGAGGGGGGAGACCCAGTACTTC. The chain couples TRBV2 to TRBJ2-5; D is possibly TRBD1 (6 bases). The germline gives CDR1 SNHLY, CDR2 FYNNEI. V was cut by 4 bases and J by 5 bases, with 8 bases left in between. The CDR3 is made up of 12 amino acids.

The genes are TRBV7-9 and TRBJ1-2; D perhaps matches TRBD1 (5 bases). V was pared by 3 bases and J by 7 bases, with 12 bases between. This CDR3 comprises 13 residues. The germline gives CDR1 SEHNR, CDR2 FQNEAQ (reference sequence). The CDR3 here is CASSFGQRGGYTF. Here the CDR3 DNA reads TGTGCCAGCAGCTTTGGGCAGAGGGGTGGCTACACCTTC.

The V gene is TRBV5-1, the J gene TRBJ2-3; D gene uncertain. The V end was cut by 2 bases, the J end by 0 bases, with 13 bases between. Germline CDR1 SGHRS, CDR2 YFSETQ. The CDR3 is 16 amino acids. The CDR3 bases are TGCGCCAGCAGCTTCACTGTGGGTTATAGCACAGATACGCAGTATTTT. Translated, it gives CASSFTVGYSTDTQYF.

The chain has TRBV12-5 and TRBJ1-1; 8 positions agree with TRBD1. Trimming removed 5 bases from V and 0 bases from J; junction bases left unmatched: 8. This CDR3 spans 16 amino acids. CDR1 LGHNT and CDR2 FRNRAP come from the germline V gene. The CDR3 sequence: CASGRRQGSLNTEAFF. Here the CDR3 DNA reads TGTGCTAGTGGTCGCCGACAGGGGTCCTTGAACACTGAAGCTTTCTTT.